Reported below is one T cell receptor (beta chain). This record comes from a study of blood T cell repertoires in COVID-19. In the study overall: Sites in the United States, Italy and Spain provided acute and convalescent COVID-19 samples. PBMCs, B-cell-depleted T cells, or T cells were the source of the cDNA or gDNA that made up the material.

Study processing details: By means of reference gene primer amplification, nucleated cell counts were estimated. Measured with immunoSEQ multiplex PCR; TCRdb has only the in-frame clones, and not every one. For V, J and clone size, that table is used; D and trimming come from the DNA. The repertoire consists of some 200,000 clones, with 88% occurring once and the leading ten covering around 17%. V was pared by 6 bases and J by 7 bases, with 3 bases of the junction left unmatched. Germline values: CDR1 WSHSY, CDR2 SAAADI. The CDR3 covers 12 residues. The chain links TRBV10-2 to TRBJ2-1, with 7 bases identical to TRBD1. This TCR derives from a man in his fifties with COVID-19, enrolled during active disease. The source material was peripheral blood. The CDR3 nucleotides are TGCGCCAGCAGCGCAGGGGGAAATGAGCAGTTCTTC. Its protein product is CASSAGGNEQFF.